This record concerns one T cell receptor beta chain sequence. The sample belongs to a study of blood T cell repertoires in COVID-19. Across the whole study: Samples representing acute and convalescent COVID-19 were sourced from the United States, Italy and Spain.

Original processing notes: Estimation of nucleated cell counts was performed using reference gene primer amplification. Method: immunoSEQ multiplex PCR; TCRdb's copy keeps in-frame clones and lacks some. V and J calls and clone size are as listed in that table; D and trimming were resolved from the DNA. The sample lists 200,000 to 300,000 clones, around 89% occurring once. Residents of 24 US areas, aged about 18 to 95 years, made up the participants. Cohort placement rested on clinical history that participants reported themselves. The sequenced sample consisted of PBMCs or T cells enriched from blood (not recorded which). This clonotype originated in a woman aged 40 to 50 with acute COVID-19.

This CDR3 is CASSVGGALNTEAFF. Written as DNA, the CDR3 is TGTGCCAGCAGCGTAGGTGGGGCTCTCAACACTGAAGCTTTCTTT. The chain links TRBV9 to TRBJ1-1; maybe TRBD1 (5 bases). The CDR3 extends over 15 amino acids. V gave up 0 bases and J gave up 2 bases, with 11 bases separating them. Germline-derived CDR1 and CDR2 are SGDLS and YYNGEE.